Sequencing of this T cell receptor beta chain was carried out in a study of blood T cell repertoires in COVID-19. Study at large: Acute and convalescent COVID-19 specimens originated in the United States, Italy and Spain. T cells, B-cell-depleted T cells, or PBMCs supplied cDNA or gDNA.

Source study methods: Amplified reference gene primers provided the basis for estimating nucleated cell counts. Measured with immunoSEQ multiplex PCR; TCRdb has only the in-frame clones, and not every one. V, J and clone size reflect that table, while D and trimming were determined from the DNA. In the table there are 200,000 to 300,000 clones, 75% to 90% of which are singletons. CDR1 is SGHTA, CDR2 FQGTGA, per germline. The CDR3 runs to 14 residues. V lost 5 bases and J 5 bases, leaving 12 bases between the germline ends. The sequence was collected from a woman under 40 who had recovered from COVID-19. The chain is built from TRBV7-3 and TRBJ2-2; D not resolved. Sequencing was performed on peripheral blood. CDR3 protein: CASSPVAETGELFF. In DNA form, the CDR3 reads TGTGCCAGCAGCCCCGTGGCGGAGACCGGGGAGCTGTTTTTT.